This T cell receptor (beta chain) was obtained from a study of blood T cell repertoires in COVID-19 (TCRdb year 2020). With respect to the entire study: Collaborator samples came from the United States, Italy and Spain and covered acute and convalescent phases of COVID-19. The dataset comprised deeply sampled blood TCRbeta repertoires from subjects exposed to, actively infected with, or recovered from COVID-19. The material from the prospective study consisted of cDNA or gDNA derived from T cells, B-cell-depleted T cells, or PBMCs. The repertoires were released in a freely available public database meant as a resource for research on the immune response to SARS-CoV-2. A de-identified subject ID, COVID-19 status, age in years and sex were almost always included in the sample metadata. HLA class I and class II types, where available, came from metadata supplied by the sample provider rather than from assay-based typing. The samples were drawn from the first 160 participants of the ongoing ImmuneRACE study and from about 1,200 subjects provided by 6 global collaborators. The study at large found these results: The quantity of clinical and demographic metadata differed by source and by participant and was supplied without curation.

This clone has more than one count but fewer than ten. The antigen this receptor binds is unknown. Base qualities were left out, and no much larger clone turns up one base away. V is clipped by 2 bases and J by 7 bases, and the sequence between their germline boundaries is 12 bases long. There are 14 amino acids in the CDR3, from cysteine to phenylalanine inclusive. Only CDR3 DNA is held: 42 bases, read in frame from base 1. The germline V gene yields ENHRY for CDR1 and SYGVKD for CDR2. The immunoSEQ Assay, a bias-controlled multiplex PCR, was used to amplify TCRbeta CDR3 regions from genomic DNA. Per the original workflow: Within the assay, amplification of reference gene primers was used to estimate how many nucleated cells each sample contained. To quantify the absolute abundance of each unique TCRbeta CDR3 rearrangement, sequence reads were collapsed and filtered. For each sample, productive Simpson clonality was calculated as the square root of Simpson's diversity index over productive rearrangements. TCRdb's version of the immuneACCESS table is confined to in-frame rearrangements and falls short of the full clone set. An unresolved V gene accounts for under half of the shortfall where checked; the remainder is of unknown origin. D and trimming come from the DNA, and the V and J calls and clone size come from that table. Here the sample has approximately 160,000 clones; roughly 84% occur a single time. Less than 3.5% of the sample lies in the top ten.

The collaborating institutions used their own protocols to collect whole blood in K2EDTA tubes. Collaborator samples were shipped for TCRbeta analysis as frozen whole blood, isolated PBMCs, or DNA extracted from either sample type. The source of this sequence is a woman aged 55-70 years with acute or convalescent COVID-19. This chain is built from TRBV10-3 and TRBJ1-5, and the D gene may be TRBD1, 5 bases matching. The sequencing input was peripheral blood. The DNA reads as follows: TGTGCCATCAGTGAGAATGCAGGGCGGCAGCCCCAGCATTTT. This gives the protein CAISENAGRQPQHF.